These 32 T cell receptor beta chains came from one sample sequenced in a study of identical twins. TCRdb used MiXCR to reprocess the 5' RACE reads, holding one entry per CDR3 protein. This table holds about 570,000 distinct CDR3 sequences, 7.5% to 10% found once. These same records also appear under a second study, on yellow fever vaccine responses in identical twins.

The sample was PBMCs. The receptors were sampled from a woman under 30 in good health.

The chain couples TRBV27 to TRBJ1-4, with D unresolved. Germline CDR1 MNHEY, CDR2 SMNVEV (reference sequence). The CDR3 contains 15 residues. Deletions cut 3 bases from V and 4 bases from J, with 12 bases between. CDR3 loop: CASSLGSLFNEKLFF. The CDR3 nucleotides are TGTGCCAGCAGTTTGGGCAGCCTTTTTAATGAAAAACTGTTTTTT.

In its sample, this clonotype was seen many times. V and J are TRBV5-1 and TRBJ2-7; D remains unclear. CDR3 length: 13 residues. Trimming shortened V by 4 bases and J by 0 bases, and 8 bases separated the two germline ends. Germline V gene sequence: CDR1 SGHRS, CDR2 YFSETQ. The CDR3 region has the DNA TGCGCCAGCAGCGATCCCGTCTCCTACGAGCAGTACTTC. Its protein product is CASSDPVSYEQYF.

This clonotype has more than one count but fewer than ten. The chain employs TRBV20-1 and TRBJ2-5; 7 positions match TRBD2. Trimming took 2 bases from V and 6 from J; bases not matched to a gene: 9. The length of the CDR3 is 14 residues. Germline-derived CDR1 and CDR2 are DFQATT and SNEGSKA (reference sequence). The CDR3 DNA sequence: TGCAGTGCTAGAAAGGGAGGGCAGGGCCAGACCCAGTACTTC. It is translated as CSARKGGQGQTQYF.

This clonotype was counted at least ten times. The chain is built from TRBV7-2 and TRBJ2-2; D perhaps matches TRBD2 (6 bases). The CDR3 runs 13 residues. CDR1 is SGHTA and CDR2 is FQGNSA in the germline V gene. V lost 4 bases and J lost 7, with 10 bases in between. CDR3 coding DNA: TGTGCCAGCAGCTCCAAGGGAGGCGGGGAGCTGTTTTTT. It codes for CASSSKGGGELFF.

This clonotype was counted many times. Mismatch with germline at one junction end may stem from a read error. J is TRBJ2-5 and V is TRBV12-3 or TRBV12-4, with D possibly being TRBD2 (5 bases). This CDR3 has 13 amino acids. CDR3 nucleotide sequence: TGTGCCAGCAGTCCCTACTTGGGAGAGCCCCAGTACTTC. It codes for CASSPYLGEPQYF.

This clonotype was counted a single time. The V gene is TRBV19, the J gene TRBJ2-2; 11 nucleotides agree with TRBD1. V trimming: 6 bases; J trimming: 7 bases; junction bases outside the gene matches: 7. Germline loops: CDR1 LNHDA, CDR2 SQIVND (reference sequence). The CDR3 runs to 15 residues. CDR3 nucleotides: TGTGCCAGTAGCTCGGACAGGGGGCTCAGCGGGGAGCTGTTTTTT. Translation: CASSSDRGLSGELFF.

The table lists this clonotype with a few counts. This chain joins TRBV28 and TRBJ2-1, with D perhaps given as TRBD1 or TRBD2 (5 bases each). Trimming stripped 4 bases from V and 3 bases from J, with 16 bases between. Germline V gene lookup returns CDR1 MDHEN and CDR2 SYDVKM. CDR3 length: 16 residues. Here the CDR3 DNA reads TGTGCCAGCAGTTCCCGGGGCCATACGATCTACAATGAGCAGTTCTTC. This sequence encodes CASSSRGHTIYNEQFF. Drawing the rest from reference TRBV28 and TRBJ2-1, the complete variable domain is DVKVTQSSRYLVKRTGEKVFLECVQDMDHENMFWYRQDPGLGLRLIYFSYDVKMKEKGDIPEGYSVSREKKERFSLILESASTNQTSMYLCASSSRGHTIYNEQFFGPGTRLTVL.

This clonotype came up many times. The junction departs from the called germline gene at one end, perhaps through a read error. The chain combines TRBV20-1 with TRBJ1-2; D is possibly TRBD1 (5 bases). CDR3 length equals 13 residues. Per the germline V gene, CDR1 is DFQATT and CDR2 is SNEGSKA (reference sequence). CDR3 protein: CSARTDLRGDGGF. The CDR3 DNA follows: TGCAGTGCTAGAACAGACCTACGAGGGGATGGCGGCTTC.

This clonotype has ten or more counts. The chain combines TRBV29-1 with TRBJ2-7; D is undetermined. V was trimmed by 2 bases and J by 3 bases, leaving 5 bases between them. The CDR3 sequence is 11 residues long. The germline V gene has CDR1 SQVTM and CDR2 ANQGSEA. The CDR3 here is CSVEMGYEQYF. CDR3 nucleotides: TGCAGCGTTGAAATGGGCTACGAGCAGTACTTC.

CDR3 coding DNA: TGTGCTAGTGGTCCCGGACCCGATTCCAATGAGCAGTTCTTC. It translates to CASGPGPDSNEQFF. The chain recombines TRBV12-5 with TRBJ2-1; no clear D. This CDR3 is 14 amino acids long. Germline loops: CDR1 LGHNT, CDR2 FRNRAP. V was clipped by 5 bases and J by 6 bases, with 14 bases between them. Full variable domain (outside the CDR3, taken from reference TRBV12-5 and TRBJ2-1): DARVTQTPRHKVTEMGQEVTMRCQPILGHNTVFWYRQTMMQGLELLAYFRNRAPLDDSGMPKDRFSAEMPDATLATLKIQPSEPRDSAVYFCASGPGPDSNEQFFGPGTRLTVL.

This clonotype occurred a few times. V is TRBV14 and J is TRBJ2-5, with 8 nucleotides matching TRBD1. The J segment lost 4 bases and the V segment lost 5 bases, leaving 9 bases of the junction unmatched. The CDR3 is 15 amino acids. Germline values: CDR1 SGHDN, CDR2 FVKESK. CDR3: CASSTYRDRRETQYF. The CDR3 DNA reads TGTGCCAGCAGCACATACCGGGACAGGAGAGAGACCCAGTACTTC.

The genes are TRBV7-2 and TRBJ2-3; 10 bases map to TRBD2. Per germline, CDR1 SGHTA and CDR2 FQGNSA. This CDR3 has 17 residues. The V and J ends lost 2 bases and 5 bases, in that order; junction bases with no gene match: 10. For the CDR3, the DNA is TGTGCCAGCAGCTTATCAAGCGGGGGGGCGGGTATAGATACGCAGTATTTT. Translation gives CASSLSSGGAGIDTQYF. The whole variable domain, remainder taken from reference TRBV7-2 and TRBJ2-3, is GAGVSQSPSNKVTEKGKDVELRCDPISGHTALYWYRQSLGQGLEFLIYFQGNSAPDKSGLPSDRFSAERTGGSVSTLTIQRTQQEDSAVYLCASSLSSGGAGIDTQYFGPGTRLTVL.

The chain couples TRBV2 to TRBJ2-3; 7 nucleotides line up with TRBD1. V was clipped by 6 bases and J by 3 bases; unmatched bases: 9. Per the germline V gene, CDR1 is SNHLY and CDR2 is FYNNEI. The CDR3 length is 15 residues. The CDR3 here is CASRIDRAPTDTQYF. CDR3 nucleotide sequence: TGTGCCAGCAGGATCGACAGGGCTCCGACAGATACGCAGTATTTT.

This clonotype was observed at least ten times. The rearrangement joins TRBV20-1 to TRBJ1-1; 8 nucleotides agree with TRBD1. Germline-derived CDR1 and CDR2 are DFQATT and SNEGSKA (reference sequence). The junction had 12 bases not matched to a gene; V was cut back by 8 bases and J by 4 bases. There are 14 residues in the CDR3. CDR3 region: CSSGQGSYGTEAFF. In nucleotides, the CDR3 is TGCAGTTCCGGACAGGGATCGTATGGCACTGAAGCTTTCTTT.

The V gene is TRBV15, the J gene TRBJ1-4; D not resolved. Between the trimmed V and J ends, which lost 4 bases and 5 bases, there was a span of 11 bases. Germline assignment: CDR1 LNHNV and CDR2 YYDKDF (reference sequence). The CDR3 totals 14 residues. The CDR3 sequence is CATSNGQGNEKLFF. The CDR3 coding sequence is TGTGCCACCAGCAACGGGCAAGGGAATGAAAAACTGTTTTTT.

V and J are TRBV7-3 and TRBJ2-2; TRBD2 might be the D (7 bases). The CDR3 is 15 amino acids. In germline, CDR1 is SGHTA, CDR2 FQGTGA. Trimming took 4 bases from V and 6 from J, leaving 15 bases between them. Here the CDR3 DNA reads TGTGCCAGCAGCTCCCCGGGGGGCTCCGCCGGGGAGCTGTTTTTT. Encoded protein: CASSSPGGSAGELFF.

This clonotype occurred many times. The chain links TRBV20-1 to TRBJ2-3; 9 nucleotides align to TRBD2. J gave up 3 bases and V 3 bases, and 22 bases lay outside the gene matches. The CDR3 contains 20 residues. Germline CDR1 and CDR2: DFQATT and SNEGSKA (reference sequence). The CDR3 nucleotides are TGCAGTGCTAGGATCCCCCTCGACAGCGGGGGGCCGGGGCGTACAGATACGCAGTATTTT. Amino acids: CSARIPLDSGGPGRTDTQYF.

This clonotype was counted at least ten times. V gene TRBV18 combines with J gene TRBJ1-3; 8 nucleotides align to TRBD1. The CDR3 spans 18 residues. The J segment lost 0 bases and the V segment lost 1 base, leaving 8 bases of the junction unmatched. CDR1 KGHSH and CDR2 LQKENI come from the germline V gene. Here the CDR3 reads CASSPLQPGQVSGNTIYF. The CDR3 nucleotides read TGTGCCAGCTCACCACTCCAACCGGGACAGGTCTCTGGAAACACCATATATTTT.

The J gene is TRBJ1-4, the V gene TRBV12-3 or TRBV12-4, with D tentatively TRBD1 (5 bases). Trimming pared 6 bases from V and 1 base from J, leaving 12 bases between. The CDR3 sequence is 15 residues long. This CDR3 reads CASSLPGVTNEKLFF. The CDR3 DNA reads TGTGCCAGCAGCTTGCCGGGGGTAACTAATGAAAAACTGTTTTTT.

This chain joins TRBV2 and TRBJ2-1, with TRBD2 matching 10 bases. With 7 bases clipped from V and 4 bases from J, the junction kept 7 bases outside the gene matches. CDR3 size: 15 residues. Germline CDR1 reads SNHLY; CDR2 reads FYNNEI. The CDR3 DNA reads TGTGCCAGCACTGGGGGAGCGGGGGGGTACAATGAGCAGTTCTTC. This gives the protein CASTGGAGGYNEQFF.

The sample holds a few counts of this clonotype. V usage is TRBV5-1 and J usage is TRBJ2-7, with D hard to call. CDR3 length equals 16 residues. Per the germline V gene, CDR1 is SGHRS and CDR2 is YFSETQ. Trimming cost V 2 bases and J 1 base, with 16 bases left between them. The DNA for the CDR3 is TGCGCCAGCAGCTTCAAAGGCCCCGACCCTTCCTACGAGCAGTACTTC. This translates into CASSFKGPDPSYEQYF.

This clonotype appeared a few times. This chain links TRBV15 with TRBJ2-7; TRBD2 aligns across 7 bases. This CDR3 comprises 15 residues. CDR1 LNHNV and CDR2 YYDKDF come from the germline V gene (reference sequence). V dropped 1 base and J dropped 5; count of bases not matched to a gene: 8. The CDR3 protein is CATSRGREGFNEQYF. The CDR3 DNA reads as TGTGCCACCAGCAGAGGAAGGGAGGGTTTTAACGAGCAGTACTTC.

At least ten counts were recorded for this clonotype. V and J are TRBV5-1 and TRBJ2-1, with TRBD2 matching 10 bases. Trimming cost V 0 bases and J 4 bases; bases outside gene matches: 4. Germline lookup yields CDR1 SGHRS and CDR2 YFSETQ. The CDR3 loop spans 16 amino acids. The CDR3 spells CASSLAQLAGYNEQFF. CDR3 sequence (DNA): TGCGCCAGCAGCTTGGCCCAACTAGCGGGGTACAATGAGCAGTTCTTC.

This clonotype turned up a few times. The CDR3 loop reads CASSYEASVADTQYF. CDR3 in DNA: TGTGCCAGCAGTTACGAGGCTAGCGTAGCAGATACGCAGTATTTT. The chain employs TRBV6-5 and TRBJ2-3; TRBD2 is a possible D gene (6 bases). The CDR3 runs to 15 residues. The germline gives CDR1 MNHEY, CDR2 SVGAGI. V lost 2 bases to trimming and J lost 4 bases, with 13 bases between them.

This clonotype has just a few counts. The chain recombines TRBV5-1 with TRBJ2-1; tentatively, D is TRBD1 or TRBD2 (5 bases each). Germline loops: CDR1 SGHRS, CDR2 YFSETQ. There are 17 residues in the CDR3. V was clipped by 3 bases and J by 5 bases, with 21 bases between them. This CDR3 reads CASSYLLRGPPDNEQFF. The CDR3 region has the DNA TGCGCCAGCAGCTACTTACTTCGGGGCCCCCCTGACAATGAGCAGTTCTTC.

The genes are TRBV4-3 and TRBJ2-4; D not certain. The CDR3 is 16 residues long. CDR1 is LGHNA, CDR2 YSLEER, per germline. V was pared by 0 bases and J by 0 bases, with 9 bases between. In DNA, the CDR3 is TGCGCCAGCAGCCAAGAGGCCACTTTAGCCAAAAACATTCAGTACTTC. Its translation: CASSQEATLAKNIQYF.

V gene TRBV7-3 combines with J gene TRBJ2-3, with a tentative D call TRBD1 (8 bases). Germline loops: CDR1 SGHTA, CDR2 FQGTGA. There are 15 residues in the CDR3. V dropped 5 bases and J dropped 2 bases, with 14 bases sitting between them. CDR3 coding DNA: TGTGCCAGCAGCCAAACAGGGGGGGACACAGATACGCAGTATTTT. Its protein is CASSQTGGDTDTQYF. Full variable domain (missing parts from reference TRBV7-3 and TRBJ2-3): GAGVSQTPSNKVTEKGKYVELRCDPISGHTALYWYRQSLGQGPEFLIYFQGTGAADDSGLPNDRFFAVRPEGSVSTLKIQRTERGDSAVYLCASSQTGGDTDTQYFGPGTRLTVL.

This clonotype was observed a handful of times. The J gene is TRBJ2-3, the V gene TRBV4-2; D call uncertain. The CDR3 covers 14 residues. Germline-derived CDR1 and CDR2 are LGHNA and YNFKEQ. The germline V and J ends were trimmed by 0 bases and 2 bases, with 6 bases remaining between them. The CDR3: CASSQDPLTDTQYF. As DNA, the CDR3 is TGTGCCAGCAGCCAAGACCCTCTCACAGATACGCAGTATTTT.

The table lists this clonotype with many counts. The chain joins TRBV4-1 to TRBJ2-2, with D possibly being TRBD1 (6 bases). CDR3 length: 15 residues. The V gene lost 4 bases and the J gene lost 8 bases, with 17 bases spanning the gap. Germline values: CDR1 MGHRA, CDR2 YSYEKL. CDR3 in DNA: TGCGCCAGCAGCCCATCCCCAAGGACAGCTGGGGAGCTGTTTTTT. Protein: CASSPSPRTAGELFF.

Concerning this clonotype itself: An end of the junction does not agree with germline; a read error may underlie this. This rearrangement joins TRBV28 to TRBJ2-7; 9 bases are a match to TRBD2. The germline V gene has CDR1 MDHEN and CDR2 SYDVKM. The length of the CDR3 is 15 residues. CDR3 sequence (DNA): TGTGCCAGCAGACATGGGATTTCTCACGGACTAGCGCTGGCCTTC. It encodes CASRHGISHGLALAF.

In its sample, this clonotype was seen a few times. The chain has TRBV28 and TRBJ2-7; TRBD1 might be the D (6 bases). The germline CDR1 and CDR2 sequences are MDHEN and SYDVKM. Trimming shortened V by 5 bases and J by 1 base, and 15 bases separated the two germline ends. The CDR3 length is 15 residues. The CDR3 coding sequence is TGTGCCAGCAGTGGGTCATACAGGGATTCCTACGAGCAGTACTTC. It codes for CASSGSYRDSYEQYF.

This clonotype has only a few counts. The chain employs TRBV5-5 and TRBJ2-2; 12 nucleotides align to TRBD2. Germline CDR1 and CDR2: SGHKS and YYEKEE (reference sequence). J gave up 5 bases and V 4 bases, and 12 bases lay outside the gene matches. This CDR3 spans 18 amino acids. The CDR3 nucleotides read TGTGCCAGCAGCGGAACACCCCTAGCGGGGGGGCGTACCGGGGAGCTGTTTTTT. Its translation is CASSGTPLAGGRTGELFF.